The rows below give T cell receptor beta chains drawn from one sample of a study of blood T cells in healthy people across ages. TCRdb re-called the 5' RACE reads through MiXCR, storing one row per CDR3 protein. The sample yields 1.5 million to 2 million distinct CDR3 sequences, approximately 50% seen once. The sequenced sample consisted of blood. These receptor sequences come from a woman aged 40 to 50 in good health. CDR3s include the opening cysteine and the closing phenylalanine or tryptophan. The D gene is left open where the match is weak. Clone size appears in some rows only: once, few, many, or a class for an expanded clone.

J gene,D gene,clone size,V gene,CDR3 length,CDR3 protein,CDR3 DNA
TRBJ2-5,.,once,TRBV7-9,12,CASSGRYNEQYF,TGTGCCAGCAGTGGACGTTACAATGAGCAGTACTTC
TRBJ1-2,.,few,TRBV21-1,15,CASSKAMGQGHGYTF,TGTGCCAGCAGCAAAGCGATGGGACAGGGTCATGGCTACACCTTC
TRBJ1-5,TRBD1,few,TRBV5-1,16,CASSLGSGGSNQPQHF,TGCGCCAGCAGCTTGGGCTCAGGGGGTAGCAATCAGCCCCAGCATTTT
TRBJ2-5,.,once,TRBV20-1,14,CSAGSRTPEGKQYF,TGCAGTGCTGGATCCCGGACTCCTGAGGGCAAGCAGTACTTC
TRBJ2-7,.,.,TRBV10-3,15,CATASSDGETYEQYF,TGTGCCACCGCAAGCTCGGACGGCGAGACATACGAGCAGTACTTC
TRBJ2-7,.,once,TRBV7-2,13,CASSHGGYYEQYF,TGTGCCAGCAGCCACGGGGGTTACTACGAGCAGTACTTC
TRBJ1-4,.,.,TRBV5-4,17,CASSLAGGGSTNEKLFF,TGTGCCAGCAGCTTGGCCGGCGGGGGGTCAACTAATGAAAAACTGTTTTTT
TRBJ1-2,.,few,TRBV15,13,CATSREPDYGYTF,TGTGCCACCAGCAGAGAACCGGACTATGGCTACACCTTC
TRBJ2-1,.,few,TRBV27,13,CASSTQESNEQFF,TGTGCCAGCAGTACCCAGGAATCCAATGAGCAGTTCTTC
TRBJ2-1,TRBD1,.,TRBV6-2/TRBV6-3,13,CASSYDRVDEQFF,TGTGCCAGCAGTTACGACAGGGTAGACGAGCAGTTCTTC
TRBJ2-1,.,.,TRBV7-2,17,CASSPRRPEPSYNEQFF,TGTGCCAGCAGCCCCCGCCGTCCGGAGCCCTCCTACAATGAGCAGTTCTTC
TRBJ1-1,.,.,TRBV6-2/TRBV6-3,14,CATQLAGGRTEAFF,TGTGCCACCCAACTCGCGGGGGGCAGGACTGAAGCTTTCTTT
TRBJ2-5,TRBD2,few,TRBV20-1,16,CSAYPHGLADQETQYF,TGCAGTGCTTACCCCCATGGACTAGCGGATCAAGAGACCCAGTACTTC
TRBJ2-7,TRBD1,.,TRBV20-1,16,CSARDWVRAGGAEQYF,TGCAGTGCTAGAGATTGGGTCCGGGCAGGGGGCGCCGAGCAGTACTTC
TRBJ1-2,TRBD1,.,TRBV5-6,16,CASSLAVDRLGDGYTF,TGTGCCAGCAGCTTGGCCGTGGACAGGCTCGGGGATGGCTACACCTTC
TRBJ2-1,TRBD2,few,TRBV20-1,15,CSARDWLAGGGEQFF,TGCAGTGCTAGAGATTGGCTAGCGGGGGGGGGTGAGCAGTTCTTC
TRBJ2-7,.,.,TRBV4-3,14,CASSQGGVGYEQYF,TGCGCCAGCAGCCAAGGGGGTGTCGGCTACGAGCAGTACTTC
TRBJ1-1,.,.,TRBV5-5,11,CASSPTGEAFF,TGTGCCAGCAGTCCGACAGGTGAAGCTTTCTTT
TRBJ2-3,.,.,TRBV27,16,CASSLSPGFGTDTQYF,TGTGCCAGCAGTTTATCCCCTGGGTTCGGCACAGATACGCAGTATTTT
TRBJ2-1,TRBD2,many,TRBV6-2/TRBV6-3,13,CASSLTGLARAFF,TGTGCCAGCAGTCTGACGGGACTAGCGAGGGCGTTCTTC
TRBJ2-4,.,.,TRBV21-1,14,CASSVGFRDGVQYF,TGTGCCAGCAGCGTGGGTTTCCGGGACGGAGTTCAGTACTTC
TRBJ2-4,TRBD1,.,TRBV28,15,CASSSPGTGEEEQYF,TGTGCCAGCAGTTCCCCCGGGACAGGGGAGGAGGAGCAGTACTTC
TRBJ2-5,TRBD1,.,TRBV27,17,CASSSDNRGWSQETQYF,TGTGCCAGCAGTTCCGATAACAGGGGATGGAGTCAAGAGACCCAGTACTTC
TRBJ2-3,TRBD2,.,TRBV7-2,16,CASSSERGGSTDTQYF,TGTGCCAGCAGCTCGGAGCGGGGGGGAAGCACAGATACGCAGTATTTT